At least ten counts were recorded for the clone carrying this TCR beta chain. Its specificity is not known. Each CDR3 protein is one row after TCRdb ran MiXCR on the multiplex PCR reads. The profile covers some 230,000 distinct CDR3 sequences, with under 35% appearing a single time and 3% to 4% taken by the ten largest. This entry is derived from a study of breast tumors, draining lymph nodes, adjacent tissues. Study results and limitations: Tumor TCR diversity was below lymph nodes but above nontumor tissue. Tumor and nontumor repertoires were significantly more similar in luminal-like than in basal-like breast cancer. The data were judged consistent with most tumor T cells coming from lymph node and expanding in tumor. Data only fit, rather than demonstrated, lymph node origin of most tumor T cells.

This CDR3 spans 16 amino acids. V lost 2 bases and J lost 0, with 11 bases in between. Breast cancer patients provided tissue from their axillary draining lymph nodes. This TCR derives from a female donor with breast cancer. Some clones in this sample may be carry-over from other donors' samples. V gene TRBV12-3 or TRBV12-4 combines with J gene TRBJ2-1; no clear D. Sequencing input: axillary lymph node tissue. Written as DNA, the CDR3 is TGTGCCAGCAGTTTAAGGGCCTCTAGCTCCTACAATGAGCAGTTCTTC. Translation: CASSLRASSSYNEQFF.